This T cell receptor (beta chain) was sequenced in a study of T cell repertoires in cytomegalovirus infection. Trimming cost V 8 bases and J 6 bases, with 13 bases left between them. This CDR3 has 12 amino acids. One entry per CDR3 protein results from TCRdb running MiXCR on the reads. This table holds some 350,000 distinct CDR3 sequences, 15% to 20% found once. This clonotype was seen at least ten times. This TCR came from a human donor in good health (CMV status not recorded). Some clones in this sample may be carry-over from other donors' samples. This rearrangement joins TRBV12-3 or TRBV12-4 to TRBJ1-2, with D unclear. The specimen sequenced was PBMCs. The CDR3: CASRPGGHGYTF. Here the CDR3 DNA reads TGTGCCAGCCGCCCTGGTGGGCATGGCTACACCTTC.